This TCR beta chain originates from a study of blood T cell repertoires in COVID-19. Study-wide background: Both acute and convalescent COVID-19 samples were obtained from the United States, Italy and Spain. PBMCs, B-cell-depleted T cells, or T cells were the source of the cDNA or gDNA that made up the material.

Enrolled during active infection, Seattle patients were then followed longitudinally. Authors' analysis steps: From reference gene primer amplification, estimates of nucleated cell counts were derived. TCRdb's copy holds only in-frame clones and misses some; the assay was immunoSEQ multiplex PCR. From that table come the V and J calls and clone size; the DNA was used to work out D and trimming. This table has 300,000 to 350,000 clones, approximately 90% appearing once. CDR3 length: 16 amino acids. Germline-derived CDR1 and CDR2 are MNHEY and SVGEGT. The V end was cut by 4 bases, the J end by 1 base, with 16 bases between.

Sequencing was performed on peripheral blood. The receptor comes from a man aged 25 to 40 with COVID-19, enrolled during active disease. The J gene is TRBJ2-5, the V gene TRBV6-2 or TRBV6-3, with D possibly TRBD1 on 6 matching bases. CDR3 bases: TGTGCCAGCAGTTCCTATGGGACACCCTTCCAAGAGACCCAGTACTTC. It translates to CASSSYGTPFQETQYF.